A single sample is the source of the 28 T cell receptor beta chains below, sequenced in a study of early T cells in non-severe SARS-CoV-2 infection (dated by TCRdb to the early 2020s). Library preparation employed 5' RACE. For sequencing, a NextSeq 500 was employed. Using fastp trimming at Q25 and MiXCR clonotype assembly, TCRdb reanalyzed the public sequencing data and kept in-frame beta chains. Rows are unified per CDR3 protein, each entry keeping the most common DNA and genes. The sample table contains more than 50,000 distinct CDR3 sequences; only one count was recorded for roughly 5.9% of them. The ten largest account for roughly 7.1% of the sample. The specimen was whole blood. These receptors were collected from an adult who was a healthcare worker with PCR-confirmed SARS-CoV-2 infection or an uninfected control (not recorded which).

Ten or more counts support this clonotype. The chain is built from TRBV29-1 and TRBJ2-3; the D is unclear. Between the trimmed V and J ends, which lost 7 bases and 4 bases, there was a span of 9 bases. CDR3 length equals 11 residues. Germline V gene data show CDR1 as SQVTM and CDR2 as ANQGSEA. This CDR3 reads CSGQPADTQYF. CDR3 DNA sequence: TGCAGCGGTCAGCCGGCAGATACGCAGTATTTT.

This clonotype was seen at least ten times. This chain links TRBV11-3 with TRBJ2-1, with D tentatively TRBD1 (6 bases). Germline CDR1 SGHNT, CDR2 YENEEA. CDR3 size: 12 residues. V was shortened by 5 bases and J by 8 bases, with 10 bases between the two germline ends. CDR3 bases: TGTGCCAGCAGCCACAGGGCCCATGAGCAGTTCTTC. Protein product: CASSHRAHEQFF. Drawing the rest from reference TRBV11-3 and TRBJ2-1, the complete variable domain is EAGVVQSPRYKIIEKKQPVAFWCNPISGHNTLYWYLQNLGQGPELLIRYENEEAVDDSQLPKDRFSAERLKGVDSTLKIQPAELGDSAVYLCASSHRAHEQFFGPGTRLTVL.

This clonotype was picked up many times. This chain connects TRBV12-5 to TRBJ2-7; D may be TRBD2 (6 bases). The CDR3 is 12 residues long. Per the germline V gene, CDR1 is LGHNT and CDR2 is FRNRAP. V gave up 5 bases and J gave up 9 bases, with 14 bases separating them. The CDR3 reads CASGPSGDGQYF. The CDR3 DNA reads TGTGCTAGTGGTCCGTCGGGGGACGGGCAGTACTTC.

The rearrangement joins TRBV20-1 to TRBJ2-1; D is perhaps TRBD2 (6 bases). Trimming removed 5 bases from V and 0 bases from J, with 14 bases in between. Looked up from germline, CDR1 is DFQATT and CDR2 is SNEGSKA (reference sequence). CDR3 size: 15 residues. The CDR3 DNA reads TGCAGTGCTGATGCTAGCGCCGACTCCTACAATGAGCAGTTCTTC. This encodes CSADASADSYNEQFF.

This clonotype was recorded at least ten times. V and J are TRBV7-2 and TRBJ1-1; the D is unclear. V shed 0 bases and J shed 5 bases, with 7 bases lying between them. CDR1 is SGHTA and CDR2 is FQGNSA in the germline V gene. The length of the CDR3 is 13 residues. The CDR3 sequence: CASSLAVGTEAFF. As DNA, the CDR3 is TGTGCCAGCAGCTTAGCTGTGGGAACTGAAGCTTTCTTT.

The CDR3 nucleotides read TGTGCCAGCAGCTTAGGCTGGGCAGGCAACACTGAAGCTTTCTTT. It yields the protein CASSLGWAGNTEAFF. This chain connects TRBV7-6 to TRBJ1-1, with D uncertain. Per germline, CDR1 SGHVS and CDR2 FNYEAQ. The CDR3 covers 15 residues. V lost 1 base and J 2 bases, leaving 11 bases between the germline ends. The full variable domain, with the rest looked up from reference TRBV7-6 and TRBJ1-1, is GAGVSQSPRYKVTKRGQDVALRCDPISGHVSLYWYRQALGQGPEFLTYFNYEAQQDKSGLPNDRFSAERPEGSISTLTIQRTEQRDSAMYRCASSLGWAGNTEAFFGQGTRLTVV.

In its sample, this clonotype was seen many times. The rearrangement uses TRBV7-2 and TRBJ2-2, with a tentative D call TRBD2 (5 bases). V lost 4 bases to trimming and J lost 3 bases, with 9 bases between them. The CDR3 spans 14 residues. CDR1 and CDR2 from the germline V gene are SGHTA and FQGNSA. In DNA form, the CDR3 reads TGTGCCAGCAGCTCGGAGGCGCACACCGGGGAGCTGTTTTTT. It specifies CASSSEAHTGELFF.

Ten or more counts support this clonotype. The rearrangement links TRBV6-5 to TRBJ2-7, with D possibly called TRBD1 or TRBD2 (5 bases each). Trimming pared 0 bases from V and 2 bases from J, leaving 8 bases between. The CDR3 loop spans 14 amino acids. Looked up from germline, CDR1 is MNHEY and CDR2 is SVGAGI. The CDR3 DNA reads TGTGCCAGCAGTTACTCGAGGGGACCCTACGAGCAGTACTTC. Translating gives CASSYSRGPYEQYF.

This clonotype is deemed medium-sized. The DNA for the CDR3 is TGTGCCAGCAGGAGCTTGTACGTACAGAACAATGAGCAGTTCTTC. Translated: CASRSLYVQNNEQFF. This rearrangement joins TRBV5-4 to TRBJ2-1, with D unresolved. Looked up from germline, CDR1 is SGHNT and CDR2 is YYREEE (reference sequence). Trimming removed 5 bases from V and 5 bases from J, with 17 bases in between. There are 15 residues in the CDR3.

The gene calls are TRBV10-3 and TRBJ2-5; TRBD1 or TRBD2 may be the D gene (5 bases each). Trimming took off 6 bases at V and 5 bases at J, with 16 bases between the two ends. Germline V CDR1 and CDR2: ENHRY, SYGVKD. The CDR3 spans 14 residues. The CDR3 bases are TGTGCCATCAGCCCCGGGACCCCCGGGGAGACCCAGTACTTC. Translating gives CAISPGTPGETQYF.

This clonotype has at least ten counts. The chain couples TRBV7-7 to TRBJ2-1; TRBD2 matches at 7 bases. The length of the CDR3 is 14 residues. V was pared by 1 base and J by 9 bases, with 6 bases of the junction left unmatched. Germline V CDR1 and CDR2: SSHAT, FNYEAQ (reference sequence). The CDR3 sequence is CASSLGPSGGEQFF. DNA of the CDR3: TGTGCCAGCAGCTTAGGACCTAGCGGAGGTGAGCAGTTCTTC.

This clonotype was detected many times. The chain joins TRBV27 to TRBJ2-1, with D maybe TRBD1 (7 bases). This CDR3 has 12 residues. Germline V gives CDR1 MNHEY, CDR2 SMNVEV (reference sequence). V lost 4 bases and J 10 bases, leaving 11 bases between the germline ends. As DNA, the CDR3 is TGTGCCAGCAGTTCCCAGGGGGGCGAGCAGTTCTTC. Amino acid sequence: CASSSQGGEQFF.

The V and J genes are TRBV24-1 and TRBJ1-1, with TRBD1 identical over 7 bases. Germline V lookup: CDR1 KGHDR, CDR2 SFDVKD. The CDR3 covers 13 residues. Unmatched junction bases numbered 2, after V lost 5 bases and J lost 3 bases. CDR3 residues: CATSAGGDTEAFF. In nucleotides, the CDR3 is TGTGCCACCAGTGCAGGGGGGGACACTGAAGCTTTCTTT.

The chain links TRBV6-5 to TRBJ2-1; perhaps TRBD2 as D (5 bases). The germline V gene encodes CDR1 MNHEY and CDR2 SVGAGI. The V and J ends lost 6 bases and 6 bases respectively, with 12 bases between them. CDR3 length equals 13 residues. The chain's CDR3 is CASSTDFPNEQFF. The CDR3 DNA sequence: TGTGCCAGCAGCACGGACTTTCCCAATGAGCAGTTCTTC.

The rearrangement uses TRBV9 and TRBJ2-5; D is tentatively TRBD1 or TRBD2 (5 bases each). Germline V lookup: CDR1 SGDLS, CDR2 YYNGEE. The germline V and J ends were trimmed by 4 bases and 2 bases, with 15 bases remaining between them. CDR3 length: 15 amino acids. CDR3 bases: TGTGCCAGCAGCACCCTGGGGGAACCTCAAGAGACCCAGTACTTC. It yields the protein CASSTLGEPQETQYF.

The chain couples TRBV2 to TRBJ2-2; 10 bases fit TRBD1. V trimming: 8 bases; J trimming: 1 base; junction bases outside the gene matches: 1. CDR1 and CDR2 (germline): SNHLY, FYNNEI. CDR3 size: 14 residues. In nucleotides, the CDR3 is TGTGCCAGCGGACAGGGGGGGAACACCGGGGAGCTGTTTTTT. It is translated as CASGQGGNTGELFF.

The chain couples TRBV5-6 to TRBJ2-7; D is uncertain. Germline V gene data show CDR1 as SGHDT and CDR2 as YYEEEE. The CDR3 has 13 amino acids. Trimming shortened V by 4 bases and J by 7 bases, and 15 bases separated the two germline ends. In DNA, the CDR3 is TGTGCCAGCAGCCACACAGTAACTCGGGAGCAGTACTTC. Translated, it gives CASSHTVTREQYF.

To note about this clonotype: A much larger clone sits a single nucleotide away, making a read error possible. The J gene is TRBJ2-7, the V gene TRBV30, with D possibly TRBD1 on 6 matching bases. V lost 1 base and J lost 3, with 28 bases in between. The germline V gene encodes CDR1 GTSNPN and CDR2 SVGIG (reference sequence). The CDR3 covers 19 residues. The CDR3 DNA reads as TGTGCCTGGAGTGGCCCTTTAAAGGGGACATGGGCCTTCCTCTACGAGCAGTACTTC. It specifies CAWSGPLKGTWAFLYEQYF.

This clonotype was detected many times. The CDR3 region has the DNA TGCAGCGTCGGAGGCTACACCTTC. Amino acid sequence: CSVGGYTF. This chain connects TRBV29-1 to TRBJ1-2, with no clear D. CDR3 length: 8 residues. Deletions cut 6 bases from V and 8 bases from J, with 4 bases between. Germline CDR1 is SQVTM and CDR2 is ANQGSEA.

This clonotype showed up just a few times. The rearrangement uses TRBV6-5 and TRBJ2-7; D perhaps matches TRBD2 (7 bases). This CDR3 comprises 14 residues. V dropped 0 bases and J dropped 2 bases, with 8 bases sitting between them. Germline V gene sequence: CDR1 MNHEY, CDR2 SVGAGI. CDR3 sequence (DNA): TGTGCCAGCAGTTACTCCGGGGGGCCCTACGAGCAGTACTTC. Protein sequence: CASSYSGGPYEQYF.

Written as DNA, the CDR3 is TGTGCCAGCAGCCAACTTAGCGGGAACGGGGAGCTGTTTTTT. It codes for CASSQLSGNGELFF. The chain recombines TRBV7-7 with TRBJ2-2; 8 bases fit TRBD2. Per germline, CDR1 SSHAT and CDR2 FNYEAQ (reference sequence). Trimming cost V 5 bases and J 7 bases; bases outside gene matches: 6. There are 14 residues in the CDR3.

The rearrangement uses TRBV11-2 and TRBJ2-3, with 9 bases identical to TRBD2. Losses at the gene ends were 3 bases for V and 8 bases for J; bases not matched to a gene: 9. This CDR3 has 15 residues. The V gene's germline CDR1 is SGHAT and CDR2 FQNNGV. The CDR3 here is CASSLAVAGVGTQYF. The CDR3, as DNA: TGTGCCAGCAGCTTGGCCGTAGCGGGAGTTGGTACGCAGTATTTT.

This clonotype was seen ten or more times. The chain uses TRBV6-5 and TRBJ1-4; D gene ambiguous. With 10 bases removed from V and 8 bases from J, the gap between germline ends came to 17 bases. The CDR3 runs 13 residues. Germline-derived CDR1 and CDR2 are MNHEY and SVGAGI. The CDR3 region has the DNA TGTGCCACCAGGCCGCCGGCAGAGGAAAAACTGTTTTTT. This encodes CATRPPAEEKLFF.

This clonotype has at least ten counts. The DNA is left out, because the CDR3 cannot be placed on it with certainty; the CDR3 is given as TCRdb lists it. This rearrangement joins TRBV3-1 to TRBJ2-2; the DNA was not compared with TRBD2, the D call given in the table. CDR1 is LGHDT and CDR2 is YNNKEL in the germline V gene (reference sequence). The CDR3 spans 21 residues, counting both ends. The CDR3 sequence is CASSQGRLAGGPPPLPGSCFF.

This clonotype was counted at least ten times. This chain links TRBV27 with TRBJ1-5; 8 bases are a match to TRBD1. The CDR3 runs 14 residues. V shed 6 bases, J shed 2 bases, and the junction held 3 bases outside the gene matches. Germline CDR1 and CDR2: MNHEY and SMNVEV (reference sequence). The CDR3 DNA reads as TGTGCCAGCAGCTTGGGACAGGGCAATCAGCCCCAGCATTTT. Its translation: CASSLGQGNQPQHF.

This clonotype was seen repeatedly, ten times or more. The J gene is TRBJ2-7, the V gene TRBV20-1, with TRBD2 identical over 8 bases. The J segment lost 2 bases and the V segment lost 0 bases, leaving 6 bases of the junction unmatched. The CDR3 totals 15 residues. CDR1 and CDR2 (germline): DFQATT, SNEGSKA (reference sequence). The CDR3 protein is CSARDSLADTYEQYF. In DNA, the CDR3 is TGCAGTGCTAGAGATTCACTAGCGGATACCTACGAGCAGTACTTC.

The chain joins TRBV6-2 or TRBV6-3 to TRBJ2-7; possibly TRBD1 for D (5 bases). Per germline, CDR1 MNHEY and CDR2 SVGEGT. V lost 6 bases and J 3 bases, leaving 9 bases between the germline ends. This CDR3 contains 12 residues. CDR3 nucleotides: TGTGCCAGCAGACTTGACAGCTACGAGCAGTACTTC. Its translation is CASRLDSYEQYF.

Ten or more counts support this clonotype. This chain links TRBV3-1 with TRBJ2-7, with D possibly called TRBD1 or TRBD2 (5 bases each). CDR1 LGHDT and CDR2 YNNKEL come from the germline V gene (reference sequence). V dropped 0 bases and J dropped 5 bases, with 14 bases sitting between them. The CDR3 consists of 15 residues. The CDR3 sequence is CASSQERGGLNEQYF. Written as DNA, the CDR3 is TGTGCCAGCAGCCAAGAAAGGGGTGGACTTAACGAGCAGTACTTC.